This T cell receptor beta chain was sequenced for a study of blood T cell repertoires in COVID-19. Study at large: Collection of acute and convalescent COVID-19 samples took place in the United States, Italy and Spain. T cells, B-cell-depleted T cells, or PBMCs supplied cDNA or gDNA.

V was pared by 6 bases and J by 5 bases, with 17 bases between. CDR3 length equals 14 residues. Per the germline V gene, CDR1 is MNHEY and CDR2 is SMNVEV (reference sequence). Original data processing: The assay estimated nucleated cells by amplifying reference gene primers. Profiled with immunoSEQ multiplex PCR; TCRdb holds only in-frame clones, not every one. Clonal size and the V and J genes are those of that table, whereas D and trimming came from the DNA. The sample lists 210,000 or so clones; about 91% were seen once. The receptor comes from a man between 18 and 29 years old with active or convalescent COVID-19. V gene TRBV27 combines with J gene TRBJ2-7; unclear D gene. The sequencing input was peripheral blood. The CDR3 DNA reads as TGTGCCAGCAGCTCAGACGGGTTTAGGAACGAGCAGTACTTC. Its translation is CASSSDGFRNEQYF.